This T cell receptor beta chain originates from a study of regulatory T cells in long-lasting Graves disease. The germline V and J ends were trimmed by 6 bases and 7 bases, with 13 bases remaining between them. CDR1 is MNHEY, CDR2 SMNVEV, per germline (reference sequence). This CDR3 has 13 residues. TCR beta libraries were built with iRepertoire HTBI primers and Arm-PCR of CDR3 regions. TCRdb re-called the multiplex PCR reads through MiXCR, storing one row per CDR3 protein. The data hold 200,000 to 250,000 distinct CDR3 sequences, with 20% to 25% observed a single time. The time point denotes: newly diagnosed GD, antithyroid drugs for less than 3 months. With RNA extracted from PBMCs as input, the TCR library was made. The table lists this clonotype with a few counts.

The chain employs TRBV27 and TRBJ2-1; tentatively, D is TRBD2 (5 bases). The sequence was obtained from a female donor with Graves disease. The sample consisted of peripheral blood mononuclear cells (PBMCs), taken at new diagnosis, from a patient treated with antithyroid drugs. CDR3 residues: CASRRTVGNEQFF. CDR3 nucleotide sequence: TGTGCCAGCAGGAGGACTGTCGGGAATGAGCAGTTCTTC.